Listed here is a single TCR beta chain. These data come from a study of blood T cell repertoires in COVID-19. Only in-frame clones appear in the TCRdb table, and some are missing; sequencing was by immunoSEQ multiplex PCR. The table lists 180,000 or so clones, 80% to 90% of them singletons. The CDR3 covers 14 residues. In germline, CDR1 is LGHDT, CDR2 YNNKEL (reference sequence). The V segment lost 4 bases and the J segment 4 bases; nucleotides outside the gene matches: 5. This TCR came from a woman aged 40-49 years with COVID-19, enrolled during active disease. The chain carries TRBV3-1 (or the pseudogene TRBV3-2) and TRBJ2-7; 9 bases are a match to TRBD2. The sample consisted of peripheral blood. The CDR3 spells CASSPGLAAYEQYF. The CDR3, as DNA: TGTGCCAGCAGCCCGGGACTAGCAGCTTACGAGCAGTACTTC.